What follows are 21 T cell receptor beta chains derived from one specimen sequenced in a study of T cells in Graves' hyperthyroidism and ophthalmopathy. RNA transcripts yielded amplified TCR beta CDR3 regions. The HTBI set primed first-round TCR CDR3 RT-PCR. TCRdb independently ran MiXCR on the multiplex PCR reads; one entry per CDR3 protein. The sample has around 500,000 distinct CDR3 sequences, 13% to 15% seen once. What was sequenced was blood. The source is a woman under 30 with Graves' hyperthyroidism.

This clonotype has just a few counts. V and J are TRBV4-1 and TRBJ1-2, with 7 bases fitting TRBD1. The CDR3 is 15 residues long. The V gene end was trimmed by 3 bases and the J gene end by 7 bases; junction bases not matched to a gene: 11. Germline-derived CDR1 and CDR2 are MGHRA and YSYEKL. CDR3 DNA: TGCGCCAGCAGCCAGGTTCAGGGGGGAGCGAGTGGCTACACCTTC. It translates to CASSQVQGGASGYTF.

The chain recombines TRBV5-6 with TRBJ2-7, with 8 bases matching TRBD1. Germline lookup yields CDR1 SGHDT and CDR2 YYEEEE. V lost 4 bases to trimming and J lost 0 bases; unmatched junction nucleotides: 6. This CDR3 is built from 15 residues. The CDR3 sequence is CASSLYRGSSYEQYV. As DNA, the CDR3 is TGTGCCAGCAGCCTATACAGGGGGAGCTCCTACGAGCAGTACGTC.

This clonotype was counted between two and nine times. The chain is built from TRBV6-4 and TRBJ2-1; 9 bases are a match to TRBD2. The V segment lost 2 bases and the J segment 5 bases; nucleotides outside the gene matches: 10. Per germline, CDR1 MRHNA and CDR2 SNTAGT. The CDR3 has 17 residues. The CDR3 DNA is TGTGCCAGCAGTGACGGTCGGCTAGCGGGAAGGGACAATGAGCAGTTCTTC. Protein product: CASSDGRLAGRDNEQFF.

This clonotype was picked up many times. The chain combines TRBV3-1 with TRBJ1-1; no definite D call. CDR1 and CDR2 from the germline V gene are LGHDT and YNNKEL (reference sequence). Trimming shortened V by 1 base and J by 0 bases, and 15 bases separated the two germline ends. This CDR3 has 17 residues. CDR3 DNA sequence: TGTGCCAGCAGCCAAGTTCCATCCCTACTCCTGAACACTGAAGCTTTCTTT. This codes for CASSQVPSLLLNTEAFF. Full variable domain (remainder filled in from reference TRBV3-1 and TRBJ1-1): DTAVSQTPKYLVTQMGNDKSIKCEQNLGHDTMYWYKQDSKKFLKIMFSYNNKELIINETVPNRFSPKSPDKAHLNLHINSLELGDSAVYFCASSQVPSLLLNTEAFFGQGTRLTVV.

This chain uses TRBV6-1 with TRBJ2-4; 7 bases line up with TRBD2. V was clipped by 6 bases and J by 9 bases; unmatched bases: 17. Looked up from germline, CDR1 is MNHNS and CDR2 is SASEGT. This CDR3 spans 16 amino acids. Written as DNA, the CDR3 is TGTGCCAGCAGCCCCTCGCGGCGGGAGCATTTTATCATTCAGTACTTC. It translates to CASSPSRREHFIIQYF.

For the CDR3, the DNA is TGTGCCAGCAGTGAATGGTCGGGAGGTGGGGCCAACGTCCTGACTTTC. Amino acids: CASSEWSGGGANVLTF. The chain links TRBV25-1 to TRBJ2-6; 7 bases fit TRBD2. Per germline, CDR1 MGHDK and CDR2 SYGVNS. V trimming: 1 base; J trimming: 3 bases; junction bases outside the gene matches: 3. This CDR3 contains 16 residues.

This clonotype was seen ten or more times. The V call is TRBV6-5, the J call TRBJ2-7; TRBD2 aligns across 11 bases. The junction had 9 bases not matched to a gene; V was cut back by 2 bases and J by 3 bases. CDR3 length: 17 residues. Per the germline V gene, CDR1 is MNHEY and CDR2 is SVGAGI. CDR3 loop: CASSYTSGRASNYEQYF. The CDR3 DNA reads TGTGCCAGCAGTTACACTAGCGGGAGAGCATCGAACTACGAGCAGTACTTC.

The table lists this clonotype with a few counts. The chain uses TRBV7-9 and TRBJ1-4; 8 bases map to TRBD1. CDR1 SEHNR and CDR2 FQNEAQ come from the germline V gene (reference sequence). V was clipped by 5 bases and J by 5 bases; unmatched bases: 7. The CDR3 has 15 residues. The CDR3 DNA reads TGTGCCAGCAGCCTCGGGGACAGGCCAAATGAAAAACTGTTTTTT. Encoded protein: CASSLGDRPNEKLFF.

This clonotype was seen many times. J is TRBJ1-3 and V is TRBV9, with D unclear. The germline gives CDR1 SGDLS, CDR2 YYNGEE. The CDR3 length is 14 residues. V was shortened by 7 bases and J by 4 bases, with 15 bases between the two germline ends. The chain's CDR3 is CASRRESFGNTIYF. The CDR3 bases are TGTGCCAGCCGGAGGGAGTCCTTCGGAAACACCATATATTTT.

The sample holds many counts of this clonotype. The chain recombines TRBV27 with TRBJ2-7; 7 nucleotides match TRBD2. CDR3 length equals 16 residues. V was clipped by 5 bases and J by 3 bases; unmatched bases: 13. Looked up from germline, CDR1 is MNHEY and CDR2 is SMNVEV (reference sequence). This CDR3 reads CASSQMASGPYYEQYF. Here the CDR3 DNA reads TGTGCCAGCAGTCAGATGGCTAGCGGACCTTACTACGAGCAGTACTTC.

The table lists this clonotype with many counts. The chain recombines TRBV9 with TRBJ2-7; weak D call: TRBD1 (6 bases). Trimming took 0 bases from V and 0 from J, leaving 10 bases between them. This CDR3 has 15 residues. The germline gives CDR1 SGDLS, CDR2 YYNGEE. CDR3 in amino acids: CASSVEAGVSYEQYF. The CDR3 bases are TGTGCCAGCAGCGTAGAGGCAGGGGTCTCCTACGAGCAGTACTTC.

This clonotype was recorded many times. The gene calls are TRBV5-5 and TRBJ2-7; TRBD1 agrees at 9 bases. Germline loops: CDR1 SGHKS, CDR2 YYEKEE (reference sequence). V trimming: 0 bases; J trimming: 3 bases; junction bases outside the gene matches: 4. The CDR3 loop spans 15 amino acids. CDR3 in DNA: TGTGCCAGCAGCTTGGAACAGGGGGCTTTCTACGAGCAGTACGTC. It specifies CASSLEQGAFYEQYV.

Ten or more counts support this clonotype. The V and J genes are TRBV12-3 or TRBV12-4 and TRBJ1-4; D may be TRBD1 (5 bases). V was trimmed by 7 bases and J by 8 bases, leaving 14 bases between them. The CDR3 is 13 residues long. The CDR3 DNA reads as TGTGCCAGCACCGGCGGGGCCAGGGAAAAACTGTTTTTT. Translated: CASTGGAREKLFF.

The chain carries TRBV20-1 and TRBJ1-3, with unresolved D. Trimming removed 0 bases from V and 0 bases from J, with 12 bases in between. This CDR3 is built from 16 residues. Germline CDR1 DFQATT, CDR2 SNEGSKA (reference sequence). The DNA of the CDR3 is TGCAGTGCTAGAGATCGGAGCATGTTCTCTGGAAACACCATATATTTT. Its protein product is CSARDRSMFSGNTIYF.

This clonotype appeared many times. The chain recombines TRBV18 with TRBJ1-1, with 9 nucleotides matching TRBD1. The V and J ends lost 0 bases and 6 bases, in that order; junction bases with no gene match: 2. The CDR3 covers 14 residues. CDR1 is KGHSH, CDR2 LQKENI, per germline. The CDR3 loop is CASSPPGQGAEAFF. The CDR3 bases are TGTGCCAGCTCACCACCGGGACAGGGAGCTGAAGCTTTCTTT.

This clonotype was recorded many times. This chain uses TRBV15 with TRBJ1-2; D call uncertain. Germline CDR1 reads LNHNV; CDR2 reads YYDKDF (reference sequence). V was shortened by 5 bases and J by 2 bases, with 12 bases between the two germline ends. The CDR3 covers 14 residues. CDR3 nucleotides: TGTGCCACCAGCCGAGGAGGGATCAACTATGGCTACACCTTC. This encodes CATSRGGINYGYTF.

This clonotype was detected many times. The CDR3 region has the DNA TGCAGTGCTAGAGATCAGGGACAGGGCTCTGGAAACACCATATATTTT. Translation gives CSARDQGQGSGNTIYF. The chain has TRBV20-1 and TRBJ1-3; 9 bases are a match to TRBD1. Germline lookup yields CDR1 DFQATT and CDR2 SNEGSKA (reference sequence). V trimming: 0 bases; J trimming: 0 bases; junction bases outside the gene matches: 3. CDR3 length equals 16 residues.

This clonotype was recorded many times. The chain recombines TRBV10-3 with TRBJ1-6; D remains ambiguous. Trimming took off 0 bases at V and 9 bases at J, with 12 bases between the two ends. Germline loops: CDR1 ENHRY, CDR2 SYGVKD. This CDR3 has 15 amino acids. CDR3 DNA sequence: TGTGCCATCAGTGAGTCACGGGTATCAAGTTCACCCCTCCACTTT. This translates into CAISESRVSSSPLHF.

The chain is built from TRBV4-1 and TRBJ2-5; a possible D gene is TRBD2 (6 bases). V was pared by 6 bases and J by 2 bases, with 16 bases between. Germline CDR1 is MGHRA and CDR2 is YSYEKL. CDR3 length: 15 residues. The CDR3 sequence is CASSPRVGLQETQYF. CDR3 bases: TGCGCCAGCAGTCCCAGGGTGGGACTTCAAGAGACCCAGTACTTC.

For the CDR3, the DNA is TGTGCCAGCTCACCACCAGTTTGGGGCAGAAATGAAGCTTTCTTT. Protein product: CASSPPVWGRNEAFF. The rearrangement joins TRBV18 to TRBJ1-1; TRBD1 is a possible D gene (5 bases). Trimming removed 0 bases from V and 7 bases from J, with 15 bases in between. CDR3 length: 15 residues. CDR1 KGHSH and CDR2 LQKENI come from the germline V gene.

This clonotype was observed many times. This chain uses TRBV20-1 with TRBJ1-5; D is undetermined. Trimming stripped 6 bases from V and 4 bases from J, with 16 bases between. This CDR3 has 14 residues. Germline V CDR1 and CDR2: DFQATT, SNEGSKA (reference sequence). DNA for the CDR3: TGCAGTGCCATCCCGGGCAGCTCGAATCAGCCCCAGCATTTT. Amino acid sequence: CSAIPGSSNQPQHF.